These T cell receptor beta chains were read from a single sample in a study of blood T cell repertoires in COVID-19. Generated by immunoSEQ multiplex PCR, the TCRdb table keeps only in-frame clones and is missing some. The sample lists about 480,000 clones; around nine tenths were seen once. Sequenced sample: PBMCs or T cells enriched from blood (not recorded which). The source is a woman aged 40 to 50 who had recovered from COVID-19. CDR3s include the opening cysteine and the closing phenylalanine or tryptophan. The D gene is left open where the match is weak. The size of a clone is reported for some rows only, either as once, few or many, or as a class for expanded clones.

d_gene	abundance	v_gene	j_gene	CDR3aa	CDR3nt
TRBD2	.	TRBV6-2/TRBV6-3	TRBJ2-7	CASSGTSGLEQYF	TGTGCCAGCAGTGGGACTAGCGGACTCGAGCAGTACTTC
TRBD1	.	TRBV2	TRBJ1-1	CASGRTGSNTEAFF	TGTGCCAGCGGGAGGACAGGGTCGAACACTGAAGCTTTCTTT
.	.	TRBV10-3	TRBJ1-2	CAISPGGANYGYTF	TGTGCCATCAGCCCGGGGGGAGCTAACTATGGCTACACCTTC
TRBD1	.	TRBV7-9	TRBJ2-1	CASSLTQWQTGTYNEQFF	TGTGCCAGCAGCTTAACTCAATGGCAGACAGGGACCTACAATGAGCAGTTCTTC
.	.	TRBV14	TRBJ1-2	CASSIRTANYGYTF	TGTGCCAGCAGCATACGGACAGCGAACTATGGCTACACCTTC
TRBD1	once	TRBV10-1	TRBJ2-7	CASPKSGTGDYEQYF	TGCGCCAGCCCTAAATCGGGGACAGGCGATTACGAGCAGTACTTC
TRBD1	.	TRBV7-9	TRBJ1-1	CASIPGGHTEAFF	TGTGCCAGCATCCCAGGGGGACACACTGAAGCTTTCTTT
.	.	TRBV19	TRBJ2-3	CASSTVPPASQYF	TGTGCCAGTAGTACGGTCCCTCCCGCTTCGCAGTATTTT
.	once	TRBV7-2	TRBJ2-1	CASSLVGEKSNEQFF	TGTGCCAGCAGCCTGGTCGGGGAGAAGTCCAATGAGCAGTTCTTC
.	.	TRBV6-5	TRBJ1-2	CASTAAVYGYTF	TGTGCCAGCACCGCGGCCGTCTATGGCTACACCTTC
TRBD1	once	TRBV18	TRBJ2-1	CASSATGTVPYNEQFF	TGTGCCAGCTCAGCCACCGGGACAGTTCCCTACAATGAGCAGTTCTTC
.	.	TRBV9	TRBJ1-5	CASSVAPQFGAQHF	TGTGCCAGCAGCGTAGCCCCTCAGTTTGGAGCCCAGCATTTT
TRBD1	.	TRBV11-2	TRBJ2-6	CASSLTGQGAPGANVLTF	TGTGCCAGCAGCTTAACGGGACAGGGGGCGCCAGGGGCCAACGTCCTGACTTTC
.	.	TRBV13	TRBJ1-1	CASSYFDRQANTEAFF	TGTGCCAGCAGCTACTTCGACCGACAGGCGAACACTGAAGCTTTCTTT
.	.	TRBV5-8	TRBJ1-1	CASSHRSALNTEAFF	TGTGCCAGCAGCCACCGAAGCGCATTGAACACTGAAGCTTTCTTT
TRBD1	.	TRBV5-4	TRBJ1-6	CASSSDPGGGNSPLHF	TGTGCCAGCAGCTCCGATCCAGGGGGCGGGAATTCACCCCTCCACTTT
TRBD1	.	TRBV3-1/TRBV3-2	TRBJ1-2	CASSQDVTGTGRSGYTF	TGTGCCAGCAGCCAAGATGTGACCGGGACAGGAAGATCTGGCTACACCTTC
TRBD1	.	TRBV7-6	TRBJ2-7	CASSLEDRYEQYF	TGTGCCAGCAGCTTAGAGGACAGGTACGAGCAGTACTTC
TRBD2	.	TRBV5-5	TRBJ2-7	CASSSLAGEVYEQYF	TGTGCCAGCAGCTCCTTAGCGGGAGAGGTGTACGAGCAGTACTTC
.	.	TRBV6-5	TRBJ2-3	CASSYVQGTDTQYF	TGTGCCAGCAGTTACGTGCAGGGCACAGATACGCAGTATTTT
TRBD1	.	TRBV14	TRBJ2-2	CASSPWTGGDPGELFF	TGTGCCAGCAGCCCCTGGACAGGGGGCGACCCCGGGGAGCTGTTTTTT
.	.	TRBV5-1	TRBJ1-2	CASSLEIGLYGYTF	TGCGCCAGCAGCTTGGAGATTGGGCTCTATGGCTACACCTTC
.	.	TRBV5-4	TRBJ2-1	CASSLGMPSTSSYNEQFF	TGTGCCAGCAGCTTGGGTATGCCTAGCACGAGCTCCTACAATGAGCAGTTCTTC